The 5 T cell receptor beta chains listed next were all sequenced from one sample in a study of human T cells and chemical hapten exposure. A single record per CDR3 protein comes from TCRdb applying MiXCR to the RACE reads. The table shows 300,000 to 400,000 distinct CDR3 sequences, with about 7% occurring only once. Time point in this sample: patch test 1, 2 weeks after DPC sensitization. Treatment reported: therapeutic diphenylcyclopropenone sensitization with weekly scalp DPC. Sequences were derived from whole blood, sampled in connection with sensitization to the hapten diphenylcyclopropenone (DPC). The receptors derive from a woman younger than 30 with alopecia areata. Some clones in this sample may be carry-over from other donors' samples.

The chain has TRBV5-1 and TRBJ1-1; D call uncertain. This CDR3 is built from 12 residues. The germline V gene encodes CDR1 SGHRS and CDR2 YFSETQ. V shed 4 bases and J shed 1 base, with 5 bases lying between them. CDR3 sequence: CASSQANTEAFF. CDR3 nucleotide sequence: TGCGCCAGCAGCCAGGCGAACACTGAAGCTTTCTTT. Looking up the rest from reference TRBV5-1 and TRBJ1-1 gives the full variable domain: KAGVTQTPRYLIKTRGQQVTLSCSPISGHRSVSWYQQTPGQGLQFLFEYFSETQRNKGNFPGRFSGRQFSNSRSEMNVSTLELGDSALYLCASSQANTEAFFGQGTRLTVV.

The genes are TRBV18 and TRBJ2-2; D is uncertain. CDR3 length equals 14 residues. The germline gives CDR1 KGHSH, CDR2 LQKENI. Trimming took off 4 bases at V and 1 base at J, with 7 bases between the two ends. As DNA, the CDR3 is TGTGCCAGCTCACGCGACAAGAACACCGGGGAGCTGTTTTTT. It codes for CASSRDKNTGELFF.

There are a few counts of this clonotype. The rearrangement uses TRBV11-3 and TRBJ2-1; D unresolved. The germline CDR1 and CDR2 sequences are SGHNT and YENEEA. The CDR3 totals 11 residues. V shed 8 bases and J shed 6 bases, with 8 bases lying between them. CDR3 in amino acids: CASGWGNEQFF. The DNA of the CDR3 is TGTGCCAGCGGCTGGGGCAATGAGCAGTTCTTC.

The chain carries TRBV29-1 and TRBJ1-5, with D unresolved. The V gene lost 4 bases and the J gene lost 2 bases, with 6 bases spanning the gap. Germline assignment: CDR1 SQVTM and CDR2 ANQGSEA. This CDR3 has 12 amino acids. Written as DNA, the CDR3 is TGCAGCGTTGGGCAGGGCAATCAGCCCCAGCATTTT. It translates to CSVGQGNQPQHF.

CDR3: CASSSTGSLAVYTEAFF. The DNA for the CDR3 is TGCGCCAGCAGCTCCACAGGCTCTTTAGCGGTGTACACTGAAGCTTTCTTT. The rearrangement joins TRBV5-1 to TRBJ1-1, with D possibly being TRBD1 (5 bases). Germline V gene sequence: CDR1 SGHRS, CDR2 YFSETQ. V was pared by 3 bases and J by 3 bases, with 21 bases between. The CDR3 consists of 17 residues.